This TCR beta chain was sequenced during a study of blood T cell repertoires in COVID-19. Study-wide background: Donors in the United States, Italy and Spain gave samples during acute or convalescent COVID-19.

In the source study's methods: From reference gene primer amplification, estimates of nucleated cell counts were derived. The data were produced by immunoSEQ multiplex PCR, yet TCRdb's version contains in-frame clones alone and is incomplete. The DNA gave D and trimming, while V, J and clone size come from that table. The sample contains 25,000 to 35,000 clones, about 86% of which appear only once. The CDR3 totals 14 residues. The J segment lost 6 bases and the V segment lost 4 bases, leaving 10 bases of the junction unmatched. Germline-derived CDR1 and CDR2 are SGHRS and YFSETQ. The rearrangement links TRBV5-1 to TRBJ2-7, with TRBD1 matching over 7 bases. Sequenced: peripheral blood. This receptor was obtained from a human donor in a cohort sampled during active COVID-19. In DNA form, the CDR3 reads TGCGCCAGCAGCCCCACGGGACAGCCGGGCGAGCAGTACTTC. Residues: CASSPTGQPGEQYF.